These T cell receptor beta chains were read from a single sample in a study of T cells in Graves' hyperthyroidism and ophthalmopathy. TCRdb itself ran the multiplex PCR reads through MiXCR, one entry per CDR3 protein. The table has 300,000 or so distinct CDR3 sequences, about 15% seen once. The sequenced material came from blood. Every receptor here comes from a man aged 25 to 45 with Graves' hyperthyroidism. Both conserved end residues are part of each CDR3. D genes are given only for firm matches.

d_call	v_call	j_call	cdr3_aa
.	TRBV19	TRBJ2-3	CASSTASYDTQYF
.	TRBV6-1	TRBJ1-5	CASSDSNQPQHF
.	TRBV2	TRBJ1-4	CASSGGGVNEKLFF
.	TRBV20-1	TRBJ1-4	CSARDEGGSNEKLFF
.	TRBV5-1	TRBJ2-5	CASRQGRGDETQYF
TRBD2	TRBV7-8	TRBJ2-7	CASSRTSGSFHEQYF
TRBD1	TRBV27	TRBJ2-7	CASSLDRGGYEQYF
.	TRBV5-5	TRBJ1-2	CASSFFGDGYGYTF
.	TRBV27	TRBJ1-1	CASSPRVNTEAFF
TRBD2	TRBV7-9	TRBJ2-3	CASRVAGITDTQYF
TRBD2	TRBV12-3/TRBV12-4	TRBJ2-2	CASSTTSGTNTGELFF
.	TRBV30	TRBJ2-7	CAWSLNFWGYEQYF